Below are 17 T cell receptor beta chains sequenced from a single sample in a study of T cells in Graves' hyperthyroidism and ophthalmopathy. TCR beta CDR3 regions were amplified from RNA transcripts. The TCR CDR3 first-round RT-PCR relied on the HTBI primer set. Each CDR3 protein gets one entry after TCRdb re-called the multiplex PCR reads with MiXCR. This sample has hundreds of thousands of distinct CDR3 sequences, with less than 25% found just once. The sequenced sample was blood. These receptors were collected from a man aged 30 to 39 with Graves' ophthalmopathy.

Ten or more counts support this clonotype. The V gene is TRBV3-1, the J gene TRBJ2-3; possibly TRBD2 for D (7 bases). Germline CDR1 and CDR2: LGHDT and YNNKEL (reference sequence). The CDR3 runs 14 residues. Trimming left V 0 bases short and J 8 bases short, with 12 bases between. CDR3: CASSQEYREGTQYF. CDR3 sequence (DNA): TGTGCCAGCAGCCAAGAATACAGGGAGGGTACGCAGTATTTT.

A few counts support this clonotype. V and J are TRBV18 and TRBJ1-5, with a possible D match to TRBD1 (6 bases). Germline-derived CDR1 and CDR2 are KGHSH and LQKENI. CDR3 length: 15 amino acids. Trimming shortened V by 2 bases and J by 5 bases, and 13 bases separated the two germline ends. This chain's CDR3 is CASSPRGTADQPQHF. DNA of the CDR3: TGTGCCAGCTCACCAAGGGGGACGGCAGATCAGCCCCAGCATTTT.

This clonotype was picked up many times. The chain uses TRBV6-1 and TRBJ1-5; 10 bases agree with TRBD1. V shed 0 bases, J shed 6 bases, and the junction held 8 bases outside the gene matches. The V gene's germline CDR1 is MNHNS and CDR2 SASEGT. This CDR3 spans 17 amino acids. The CDR3 loop reads CASSEAEGQGRAQPQHF. DNA of the CDR3: TGTGCCAGCAGTGAAGCGGAGGGACAGGGGCGCGCTCAGCCCCAGCATTTT.

CDR3 sequence: CASIKTGNTEAFF. CDR3 DNA sequence: TGCGCCAGCATCAAGACAGGAAACACTGAAGCTTTCTTT. This rearrangement joins TRBV10-2 to TRBJ1-1, with D tentatively TRBD1 (6 bases). Per the germline V gene, CDR1 is WSHSY and CDR2 is SAAADI. The V end was cut by 7 bases, the J end by 2 bases, with 11 bases between. This CDR3 contains 13 residues.

There are a few counts of this clonotype. The chain couples TRBV7-2 to TRBJ2-3; D unclear. V was cut by 5 bases and J by 2 bases, with 11 bases left in between. Per the germline V gene, CDR1 is SGHTA and CDR2 is FQGNSA. The CDR3 has 14 amino acids. CDR3: CASSLAQATDTQYF. The CDR3 DNA reads TGTGCCAGCAGCCTGGCCCAAGCCACAGATACGCAGTATTTT.

The CDR3 nucleotides are TGTGCCAGCAGCGTATCAGGGGCTGGAAACACCATATATTTT. Its protein product is CASSVSGAGNTIYF. This rearrangement joins TRBV9 to TRBJ1-3; maybe TRBD1 (6 bases). Germline CDR1 is SGDLS and CDR2 is YYNGEE. V was clipped by 1 base and J by 2 bases, with 7 bases between them. The CDR3 has 14 residues.

This chain connects TRBV19 to TRBJ1-5, with 9 nucleotides matching TRBD1. The CDR3 covers 16 residues. Germline values: CDR1 LNHDA, CDR2 SQIVND (reference sequence). V trimming: 1 base; J trimming: 3 bases; junction bases outside the gene matches: 4. This CDR3 reads CASSIVGTGNNQPQHF. In DNA, the CDR3 is TGTGCCAGTAGTATAGTCGGGACAGGGAACAATCAGCCCCAGCATTTT.

This chain uses TRBV12-3 or TRBV12-4 with TRBJ1-5, with a weak D call TRBD1 (6 bases). This CDR3 contains 17 residues. V gave up 2 bases and J gave up 0 bases, with 14 bases separating them. DNA for the CDR3: TGTGCCAGCAGTTTAAGTGGCAGGGGTTATAGCAATCAGCCCCAGCATTTT. It yields the protein CASSLSGRGYSNQPQHF.

V gene TRBV30 combines with J gene TRBJ2-7, with TRBD1 identical over 12 bases. The CDR3 consists of 14 residues. Germline V gene sequence: CDR1 GTSNPN, CDR2 SVGIG (reference sequence). V shed 3 bases and J 6 bases; nucleotides not matched to a gene: 6. The CDR3 reads CAWRPGQGAGEQYF. The CDR3 coding sequence is TGTGCCTGGAGGCCGGGACAGGGGGCAGGCGAGCAGTACTTC.

There are a few counts of this clonotype. The chain couples TRBV6-2 or TRBV6-3 to TRBJ2-7, with 10 positions matching TRBD1. V shed 2 bases and J 3 bases; nucleotides not matched to a gene: 13. The germline gives CDR1 MNHEY, CDR2 SVGEGT. The CDR3 sequence is 18 residues long. The CDR3 is CASSYHRAGQGSLYEQYF. The CDR3 DNA reads as TGTGCCAGCAGTTACCATCGCGCGGGACAGGGGTCCCTCTACGAGCAGTACTTC.

The sample holds one count of this clonotype. The chain carries TRBV29-1 and TRBJ2-4; TRBD2 matches at 8 bases. Germline CDR1 is SQVTM and CDR2 is ANQGSEA. The CDR3 totals 13 residues. After removal of 5 bases from V and 7 bases from J, the junction contained 7 bases not matched to a gene. The CDR3 reads CSVYAGTSNIQYF. In nucleotides, the CDR3 is TGCAGCGTTTATGCCGGGACTAGTAACATTCAGTACTTC.

This clonotype was observed a few times. CDR3 bases: TGCAGCGTTGAAAGGGGGGAAGCTTTCTTT. It codes for CSVERGEAFF. The V and J genes are TRBV29-1 and TRBJ1-1; TRBD1 might be the D (6 bases). The V gene's germline CDR1 is SQVTM and CDR2 ANQGSEA. V was trimmed by 2 bases and J by 8 bases, leaving 6 bases between them. The CDR3 contains 10 residues.

V usage is TRBV4-1 and J usage is TRBJ2-2; 8 bases align to TRBD1. After removal of 4 bases from V and 6 bases from J, the junction contained 7 bases not matched to a gene. Germline V gives CDR1 MGHRA, CDR2 YSYEKL. The CDR3 totals 15 residues. CDR3 DNA sequence: TGCGCCAGCAGCCCCCGGGACAGGAATGCCGGGGAGCTGTTTTTT. Protein sequence: CASSPRDRNAGELFF.

This clonotype was recorded many times. The V call is TRBV10-3, the J call TRBJ2-7; 9 bases agree with TRBD1. The CDR3 length is 15 residues. Germline V gives CDR1 ENHRY, CDR2 SYGVKD. The junction had 9 bases not matched to a gene; V was cut back by 4 bases and J by 5 bases. CDR3 residues: CAISGLGTGIHEQYF. CDR3 bases: TGTGCCATCAGTGGCCTAGGGACAGGGATCCACGAGCAGTACTTC.

This chain uses TRBV5-1 with TRBJ2-2; 8 bases are shared with TRBD2. The CDR3 extends over 16 amino acids. The J segment lost 4 bases and the V segment lost 7 bases, leaving 12 bases of the junction unmatched. The germline V gene encodes CDR1 SGHRS and CDR2 YFSETQ. CDR3 protein: CASGGRAGVGTGELFF. DNA for the CDR3: TGCGCCAGCGGGGGAAGAGCGGGAGTAGGCACCGGGGAGCTGTTTTTT.

This clonotype turned up a few times. The rearrangement links TRBV7-8 to TRBJ2-7; 7 bases fit TRBD1. The V segment lost 3 bases and the J segment 0 bases; nucleotides outside the gene matches: 8. The length of the CDR3 is 16 residues. Per the germline V gene, CDR1 is SGHVS and CDR2 is FQNEAQ. As DNA, the CDR3 is TGTGCCAGCAGCTTGAGTTCGGGACAGCTCTCCTACGAGCAGTACTTC. Translated, it gives CASSLSSGQLSYEQYF.

This clonotype was found many times. The genes are TRBV3-1 and TRBJ2-5; the D gene is possibly TRBD1 (6 bases). The CDR3 extends over 12 amino acids. CDR1 and CDR2 (germline): LGHDT, YNNKEL (reference sequence). V was cut by 7 bases and J by 6 bases, with 12 bases left in between. The CDR3 here is CASTLRGKTQYF. The CDR3 nucleotides are TGTGCCAGCACCTTAAGGGGGAAGACCCAGTACTTC.